This T cell receptor (beta chain) appears in the sequencing data of a study of blood T cell repertoires in COVID-19. TCRdb keeps only in-frame clones here, not all; method: immunoSEQ multiplex PCR. The sample consists of about 180,000 clones, approximately 87% of them appearing once. V was clipped by 4 bases and J by 0 bases; unmatched bases: 8. In germline, CDR1 is WNHNN, CDR2 SYGVQD (reference sequence). This CDR3 is built from 17 residues. V and J are TRBV10-1 and TRBJ2-1; TRBD1 agrees at 8 bases. The sequencing input was peripheral blood. This clonotype was obtained from a man aged 70 or older with active or convalescent COVID-19. In DNA form, the CDR3 reads TGCGCCAGCAGTGGTCTGGCAGGGGGCGGCTCCTACAATGAGCAGTTCTTC. Its protein product is CASSGLAGGGSYNEQFF.